The following is a T cell receptor (beta chain) sequence with its context. The target of this receptor is not known. No base quality values were provided; no much bigger clone lies one nucleotide off. The method behind the library was the immunoSEQ multiplex PCR assay. For TCR sequencing, RNA was extracted from every sample and reverse transcribed into cDNA to serve as template. First-strand cDNA was synthesized using SuperScript III with a 2:1 mix of oligo-dT and random hexamers. A synthetic immune receptor repertoire was used to assess amplification bias, and residual bias was removed computationally. The study's own analysis went as follows. Raw reads were preprocessed for error removal, and CDR3 was defined according to IMGT conventions as running from the conserved cysteine to phenylalanine. Clonality was computed as 1 minus the Shannon entropy, with the entropy normalized by log2 of the number of productive unique TCRs. Scalp TCRbeta sequences were cross-referenced with sorted blood CD4 and CD8 repertoires so that the CD4 or CD8 identity of scalp clones could be inferred. Not all clones reach the TCRdb copy of this immuneACCESS table, which keeps in-frame sequences only. Checked studies attribute under half of the gap to unresolved V genes and leave the rest unexplained. V and J calls and clone size are as listed in that table; D and trimming were resolved from the DNA. The sample yields under 250,000 clones; about three fifths were counted once. Together, the top ten hold about 1.6% of the sample.

The sample belongs to a study of CD8+ T cells in alopecia areata (dated by TCRdb to 2016 to 2019). Looking at the study overall: The treated patients took part in an open-label pilot trial in which moderate-to-severe alopecia areata was treated with oral tofacitinib at 5 to 10 mg twice daily. Tofacitinib was given for 6 to 18 months, followed by 6 months of follow-up off drug to assess delayed response and recurrence. The SALT score, which quantifies the percentage of affected scalp surface area, was used to measure disease severity in treated patients. High-throughput TCRbeta sequencing was used to examine T cell clonal expansion in alopecia areata in both the C3H/HeJ mouse model and human patients. Scalp tissue and sorted CD4+ and CD8+ peripheral blood T cells from patchy and totalis/universalis alopecia areata patients and from healthy controls were covered by human TCRbeta sequencing. Patients on tofacitinib were biopsied at baseline and after 4 and 24 weeks of treatment, and several of the patients also had a later scalp biopsy. Scalp clonality was compared across normal scalp (n=4), patchy alopecia areata scalp (n=8), and alopecia totalis/universalis scalp (n=8). RNA was obtained with the PAXgene miRNA kit for fixed scalp, the miRNeasy kit for PBMCs, and the RNeasy kit for mouse skin. immunoSEQ multiplex PCR using 35 Vbeta forward primers and 13 Jbeta reverse primers was used to amplify TCRbeta CDR3 regions.

The sample's time point label, decoded: roughly 27 days on oral tofacitinib. The label giving this sample's treatment or condition can be read as: oral pan-JAK inhibitor, 5-10 mg twice daily. From alopecia areata patients, peripheral blood was collected along with lesional scalp punch biopsies. PBMCs were isolated by density centrifugation and stained for CD3, CD4 and CD8, and CD4+ and CD8+ T cells were sorted on a FACSAria. Broad study findings and their caveats: Compared with normal scalp, lesional scalp, particularly in alopecia totalis/universalis, had higher clonality and more expanded CD8+ clones, which suggests antigenic drive. During tofacitinib treatment, many expanded lesional clones remained in scalp and blood, and this persistence may partly explain relapse after treatment is stopped. Tofacitinib significantly decreased scalp clonality and the number of expanded CD8+ clones among the top 100 scalp clones. Because the treated cohort was small and had just a single nonresponder, larger studies are needed to establish links between baseline CD8+ expansion and response. Unlike mouse skin, which is dominated by gammadelta T cells, normal human skin has resident alphabeta T cells that are also sequenced, and this complicates analysis of the scalp TCR repertoire. TCR sequences shared between patients were less clear than in mice, possibly partly because of HLA diversity in the patient population.

CDR1 and CDR2 were assigned from the germline V gene as ENHRY and SYGVKD. The cysteine opens and the phenylalanine closes a CDR3 of 15 amino acids. This entry keeps only the CDR3 DNA: 45 bases, framed from base 1. Between the V and J ends, shortened by 3 bases and 9 bases respectively, the junction contains 15 bases. The input for sequencing was CD4+ T cells sorted from blood, taken at week 4, from a patient treated with tofacitinib. This receptor was identified in a human donor with alopecia areata. The chain links TRBV10-3 with TRBJ1-6, with a weak D call of TRBD1 (5 bases match). The DNA reads as follows: TGTGCCATCAGTGACCGGGACCCCAAAATTTCACCCCTCCACTTT. Its protein product is CAISDRDPKISPLHF.